A single sample gave rise to the 21 T cell receptor beta chains below, sequenced in a study of T cells in Graves' hyperthyroidism and ophthalmopathy. TCR beta CDR3 regions were amplified from RNA. Carried out on the TCR CDR3, a first-round RT-PCR used the HTBI primer set. TCRdb processed the multiplex PCR reads anew with MiXCR; each CDR3 protein has one entry. The sample consists of about 530,000 distinct CDR3 sequences, under 20% of them appearing once. The sample was blood. The receptors shown here come from a woman younger than 30 with Graves' ophthalmopathy.

This clonotype was seen a few times. One end of the junction fails to match germline, which may point to a read error. The chain is built from TRBV6-1 and TRBJ2-2, with D possibly called TRBD1 or TRBD2 (5 bases each). CDR3 size: 16 residues. Germline CDR1 reads MNHNS; CDR2 reads SASEGT. CDR3 loop: CASSLLRGLGTGELFF. The CDR3 DNA follows: TGTGCCAGCAGCCTACTTAGGGGTCTCGGGACCGGGGAGCTATTTTTT.

This clonotype was recorded many times. The chain employs TRBV24-1 and TRBJ2-1; 10 bases map to TRBD2. Germline V gene lookup returns CDR1 KGHDR and CDR2 SFDVKD. There are 18 residues in the CDR3. The V segment lost 5 bases and the J segment 5 bases; nucleotides outside the gene matches: 14. The CDR3 nucleotides are TGTGCCACCAGTGCAACAGGGAGAGGACTAGCGGCTGACAATGAGCAGTTCTTC. This encodes CATSATGRGLAADNEQFF.

This clonotype has ten or more counts. The chain carries TRBV7-8 and TRBJ2-3; tentative D call: TRBD2 (5 bases). V was pared by 4 bases and J by 4 bases, with 18 bases between. This CDR3 has 16 residues. Germline V gives CDR1 SGHVS, CDR2 FQNEAQ. CDR3: CASSSSRVLGADTQYF. The CDR3 DNA reads TGTGCCAGCAGCTCTTCGCGGGTCTTAGGCGCAGATACGCAGTATTTT.

This clonotype turned up a few times. The chain carries TRBV14 and TRBJ1-6; no firm D call. The CDR3 loop spans 15 amino acids. Germline V lookup: CDR1 SGHDN, CDR2 FVKESK. V lost 1 base to trimming and J lost 5 bases, with 9 bases between them. Here the CDR3 DNA reads TGTGCCAGCAGCCAAGCCGGCAGAAATAATTCACCCCTCCACTTT. This codes for CASSQAGRNNSPLHF. Variable domain in full (rest from reference TRBV14 and TRBJ1-6): EAGVTQFPSHSVIEKGQTVTLRCDPISGHDNLYWYRRVMGKEIKFLLHFVKESKQDESGMPNNRFLAERTGGTYSTLKVQPAELEDSGVYFCASSQAGRNNSPLHFGNGTRLTVT.

This clonotype was seen repeatedly, ten times or more. The rearrangement links TRBV28 to TRBJ2-7; TRBD1 might be the D (5 bases). The V gene lost 2 bases and the J gene lost 4 bases, with 12 bases spanning the gap. The length of the CDR3 is 14 residues. CDR1 and CDR2 from the germline V gene are MDHEN and SYDVKM. CDR3 in amino acids: CASSLGVREYEQYF. As DNA, the CDR3 is TGTGCCAGCAGTTTAGGTGTCAGGGAATACGAGCAGTACTTC.

This clonotype was picked up many times. The chain employs TRBV12-3 or TRBV12-4 and TRBJ1-5; D might be TRBD1 (5 bases). The CDR3 extends over 14 amino acids. Trimming stripped 6 bases from V and 0 bases from J, with 9 bases between. CDR3: CASSRQFSNQPQHF. The CDR3 DNA is TGTGCCAGCAGCAGACAGTTTAGCAATCAGCCCCAGCATTTT.

V is TRBV7-3 and J is TRBJ2-7, with D maybe TRBD2 (6 bases). Germline lookup yields CDR1 SGHTA and CDR2 FQGTGA. V was trimmed by 5 bases and J by 5 bases, leaving 10 bases between them. This CDR3 region has 12 residues. DNA for the CDR3: TGTGCCAGCAGCACGGAGGGCCACGAGCAGTACTTC. Translation gives CASSTEGHEQYF.

The chain has TRBV27 and TRBJ2-1, with 10 positions matching TRBD2. The CDR3 has 17 residues. Germline-derived CDR1 and CDR2 are MNHEY and SMNVEV (reference sequence). Trimming took 2 bases from V and 0 from J; bases not matched to a gene: 4. CDR3 coding DNA: TGTGCCAGCAGTTTAATTGCTAGCGGGAGCTCCTACAATGAGCAGTTCTTC. Residues: CASSLIASGSSYNEQFF.

The chain is built from TRBV27 and TRBJ1-1, with 8 nucleotides matching TRBD1. CDR3 length: 17 amino acids. The germline V gene encodes CDR1 MNHEY and CDR2 SMNVEV (reference sequence). V shed 3 bases and J 4 bases; nucleotides not matched to a gene: 13. The CDR3 here is CASSFLPGQGWGTEAFF. In DNA, the CDR3 is TGTGCCAGCAGTTTTCTCCCCGGACAGGGATGGGGCACTGAAGCTTTCTTT.

This clonotype was counted at least ten times. The genes are TRBV4-1 and TRBJ2-1; D might be TRBD2 (6 bases). Per the germline V gene, CDR1 is MGHRA and CDR2 is YSYEKL. The CDR3 covers 13 residues. V dropped 1 base and J dropped 8 bases, with 9 bases sitting between them. The DNA for the CDR3 is TGCGCCAGCAGCCAAGTCACTAGCCATGAGCAGTTCTTC. Its protein is CASSQVTSHEQFF.

This clonotype has more than one count but fewer than ten. The chain carries TRBV12-3 or TRBV12-4 and TRBJ1-4; D not resolved. V lost 8 bases, J lost 8 bases, and 15 bases lay in between. This CDR3 region has 13 residues. The CDR3 nucleotides read TGTGCCAGCGGAGAAGGAGTTTTCGAAAAACTGTTTTTT. This encodes CASGEGVFEKLFF.

The V gene is TRBV30, the J gene TRBJ2-1; D is uncertain. Germline-derived CDR1 and CDR2 are GTSNPN and SVGIG (reference sequence). V lost 0 bases and J lost 4, with 10 bases in between. The CDR3 totals 14 residues. CDR3 bases: TGTGCCTGGAGTGTAGGGTCCGGGTACAATGAGCAGTTCTTC. Its protein product is CAWSVGSGYNEQFF.

This clonotype was detected ten times or more. The chain combines TRBV9 with TRBJ2-7, with 10 bases aligning to TRBD1. Germline V gene sequence: CDR1 SGDLS, CDR2 YYNGEE. The CDR3 runs to 15 residues. Unmatched junction bases numbered 9, after V lost 3 bases and J lost 6 bases. This CDR3 is CASSAAGTGASEQYF. The CDR3 DNA reads TGTGCCAGCAGCGCGGCCGGGACAGGGGCTAGCGAGCAGTACTTC.

The rearrangement uses TRBV28 and TRBJ2-7; perhaps TRBD1 as D (6 bases). Trimming removed 3 bases from V and 4 bases from J, with 13 bases in between. Germline-derived CDR1 and CDR2 are MDHEN and SYDVKM. The CDR3 is 14 residues long. The CDR3 loop reads CASSLRTEKYEQYF. DNA for the CDR3: TGTGCCAGCAGTTTGAGGACAGAGAAATACGAGCAGTACTTC.

There are many counts of this clonotype. The chain has TRBV27 and TRBJ1-6; D is uncertain. V shed 0 bases and J shed 10 bases, with 13 bases lying between them. The germline V gene has CDR1 MNHEY and CDR2 SMNVEV (reference sequence). This CDR3 is built from 15 residues. CDR3 sequence (DNA): TGTGCCAGCAGTTTATCTTTCACCTTGGAGTCACCCCTCCACTTT. As protein: CASSLSFTLESPLHF.

This clonotype occurred a few times. CDR3 in amino acids: CASSESGGSPYEQYF. The CDR3 DNA sequence: TGTGCCAGCAGTGAATCGGGAGGGAGCCCCTACGAGCAGTACTTC. This sequence joins TRBV6-1 and TRBJ2-7; 8 nucleotides match TRBD2. The CDR3 contains 15 residues. V lost 2 bases to trimming and J lost 2 bases; unmatched junction nucleotides: 5. Germline V gene sequence: CDR1 MNHNS, CDR2 SASEGT.

This clonotype was found a few times. This chain links TRBV28 with TRBJ1-2; D is undetermined. Germline loops: CDR1 MDHEN, CDR2 SYDVKM. The CDR3 has 12 amino acids. With 5 bases removed from V and 4 bases from J, the gap between germline ends came to 8 bases. As DNA, the CDR3 is TGTGCCAGCAGTGGAGCAGGCTATGGCTACACCTTC. Its translation: CASSGAGYGYTF.

This clonotype was counted a few times. The chain links TRBV5-8 to TRBJ2-1, with D possibly matching TRBD2 (5 bases). Germline CDR1 SGHTS, CDR2 YDEGEE. CDR3 length: 15 amino acids. The V end was cut by 4 bases, the J end by 0 bases, with 11 bases between. The CDR3 sequence is CASSVDFSSYNEQFF. The DNA for the CDR3 is TGTGCCAGCAGCGTGGACTTTAGCTCCTACAATGAGCAGTTCTTC.

This clonotype was counted between two and nine times. The chain links TRBV27 to TRBJ2-2; D is possibly TRBD2 (6 bases). V was pared by 4 bases and J by 2 bases, with 11 bases between. The length of the CDR3 is 15 residues. CDR1 and CDR2 (germline): MNHEY, SMNVEV (reference sequence). CDR3: CASSYSGLNTGELFF. The CDR3 DNA sequence: TGTGCCAGCAGTTATAGCGGACTTAACACCGGGGAGCTGTTTTTT.

This chain joins TRBV28 and TRBJ1-2, with a tentative D call TRBD1 (5 bases). The V and J ends lost 9 bases and 4 bases respectively, with 9 bases between them. Germline CDR1 reads MDHEN; CDR2 reads SYDVKM. This CDR3 is built from 11 residues. In nucleotides, the CDR3 is TGTGCCAGTCAGGGCCTCTATGGCTACACCTTC. Translating it yields CASQGLYGYTF.

This clonotype has at least ten counts. The chain employs TRBV7-2 and TRBJ2-7; tentatively, D is TRBD2 (6 bases). This CDR3 is built from 13 residues. Germline CDR1 SGHTA, CDR2 FQGNSA. The V end lost 5 bases, the J end lost 4 bases, and 12 bases lay between the germline ends. The CDR3 DNA follows: TGTGCCAGCAGCCCAAGCGGGTTTTACGAGCAGTACTTC. Protein product: CASSPSGFYEQYF.